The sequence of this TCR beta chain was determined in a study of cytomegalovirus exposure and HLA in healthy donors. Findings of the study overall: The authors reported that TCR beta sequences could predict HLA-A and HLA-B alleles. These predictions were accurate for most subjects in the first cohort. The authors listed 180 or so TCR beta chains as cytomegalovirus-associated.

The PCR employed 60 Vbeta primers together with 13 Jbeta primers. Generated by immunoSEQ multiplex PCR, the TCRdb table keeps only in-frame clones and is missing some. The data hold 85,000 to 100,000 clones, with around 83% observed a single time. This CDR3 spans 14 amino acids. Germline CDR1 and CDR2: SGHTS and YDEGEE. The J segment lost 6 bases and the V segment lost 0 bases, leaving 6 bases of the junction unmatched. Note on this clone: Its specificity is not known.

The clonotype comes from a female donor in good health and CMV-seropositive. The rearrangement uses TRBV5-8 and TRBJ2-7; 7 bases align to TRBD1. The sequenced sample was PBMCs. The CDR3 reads CASSLGQGACEQYF. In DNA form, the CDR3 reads TGTGCCAGCAGCTTGGGACAGGGCGCCTGCGAGCAGTACTTC.